Described below is a single TCR beta chain sequence and its context. Under the authors' procedure: The authors estimated nucleated cell counts from reference gene primer amplification. TCRdb's table, derived via immunoSEQ multiplex PCR, lists solely in-frame clones and lacks some. That table is the source of V, J and clone size, and D and trimming were worked out from the DNA. Of some 250,000 clones listed, around nine tenths were seen once; the top ten hold just under 1%. V gave up 6 bases and J gave up 6 bases; unmatched junction bases: 11. The CDR3 totals 15 residues. The germline gives CDR1 LNHDA, CDR2 SQIVND (reference sequence). This entry is derived from a study of blood T cell repertoires in COVID-19. Study in general: Whether acute or convalescent, the COVID-19 samples came from the United States, Italy and Spain. PBMCs, B-cell-depleted T cells, or T cells were the source of the cDNA or gDNA that made up the material.

Sequenced sample: peripheral blood. The J gene is TRBJ2-3, the V gene TRBV19, with 8 bases that match TRBD1. The receptor's source is a woman in her thirties or forties who had recovered from COVID-19. The CDR3 sequence is CASSKQGAGSDTQYF. The CDR3 DNA reads as TGTGCCAGTAGCAAGCAGGGGGCCGGATCGGATACGCAGTATTTT.